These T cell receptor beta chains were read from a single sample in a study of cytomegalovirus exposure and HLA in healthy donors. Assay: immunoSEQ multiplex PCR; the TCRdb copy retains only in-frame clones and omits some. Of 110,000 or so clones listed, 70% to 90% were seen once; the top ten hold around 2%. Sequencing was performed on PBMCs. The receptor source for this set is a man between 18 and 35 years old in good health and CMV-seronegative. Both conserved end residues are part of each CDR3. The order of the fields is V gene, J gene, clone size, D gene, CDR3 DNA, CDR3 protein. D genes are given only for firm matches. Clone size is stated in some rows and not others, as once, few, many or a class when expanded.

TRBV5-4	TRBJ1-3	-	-	TGTGCCAGCAGCAGACAGCAATCTGGAAACACCATATATTTT	CASSRQQSGNTIYF
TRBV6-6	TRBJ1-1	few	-	TGTGCCAGCGGCCGACAAAACCCCATTGAAGCTTTCTTT	CASGRQNPIEAFF
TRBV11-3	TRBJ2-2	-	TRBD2	TGTGCCAGCAGCCCTAGCGGGATCCACGGGGAGCTGTTTTTT	CASSPSGIHGELFF
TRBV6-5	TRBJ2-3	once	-	TGTGCCAGCAGTGTTCATCATACGGACTCAGATACGCAGTATTTT	CASSVHHTDSDTQYF
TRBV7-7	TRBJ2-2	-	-	TGTGCCAGCAGCTGGGACTTTGCCGGGGAGCTGTTTTTT	CASSWDFAGELFF
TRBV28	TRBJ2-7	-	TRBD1	TGTGCCACCCTGTCTAGGGGACAGGGGGCGATCGAGCAGTACTTC	CATLSRGQGAIEQYF
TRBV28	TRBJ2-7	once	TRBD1	TGTGCCAGCACCCCGGACAGGGTATCGGGCGAGCAGTACTTC	CASTPDRVSGEQYF
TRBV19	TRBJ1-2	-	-	TGTGCCAGTACCCCAATTGAGACAGGAGTCTATGGCTACACCTTC	CASTPIETGVYGYTF
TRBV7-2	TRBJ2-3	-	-	TGTGCCAGCAGCTTAGCGACAAGCACAGATACGCAGTATTTT	CASSLATSTDTQYF
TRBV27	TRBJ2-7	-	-	TGTGCCAGCAGTCCGTCGACGGGTATTATAGGCTACGAGCAGTACTTC	CASSPSTGIIGYEQYF
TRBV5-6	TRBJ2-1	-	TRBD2	TGTGCCAGCAGCCCAGGGACTAGCGGGAGGTCCTACAATGAGCAGTTCTTC	CASSPGTSGRSYNEQFF
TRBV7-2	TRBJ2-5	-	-	TGTGCCAGCAGCTCCCAGGGATACGGGACCCAGTACTTC	CASSSQGYGTQYF
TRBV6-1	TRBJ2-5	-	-	TGTGCCAGCAGTGAAGAGAGTGGGCTGGTGACCCAGTACTTC	CASSEESGLVTQYF
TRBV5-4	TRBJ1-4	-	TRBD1	TGTGCCAGCAGCAGAGGACAGGGGCCTAATGAAAAACTGTTTTTT	CASSRGQGPNEKLFF
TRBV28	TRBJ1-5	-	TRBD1	TGTGCCACCCGACGAGTCGGGACAGCAGTACTTCAGCCCCAGCATTTT	CATRRVGTAVLQPQHF
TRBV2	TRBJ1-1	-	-	TGTGCCAGCGGAACCGGGGTGAACACTGAAGCTTTCTTT	CASGTGVNTEAFF
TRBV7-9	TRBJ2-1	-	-	TGTGCCAGCAGCTTAGGCGATTTGGTCAATGAGCAGTTCTTC	CASSLGDLVNEQFF
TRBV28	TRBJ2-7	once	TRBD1	TGTGCCAGCAGTTCCCAGGGGGCTAGCTACGAGCAGTACTTC	CASSSQGASYEQYF
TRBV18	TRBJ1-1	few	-	TGTGCCAGCTCACTGATACAGGGGAACACTGAAGCTTTCTTT	CASSLIQGNTEAFF
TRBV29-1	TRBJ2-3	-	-	TGCAGCGTTGACGGACTCAGCACAGATACGCAGTATTTT	CSVDGLSTDTQYF
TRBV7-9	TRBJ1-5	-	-	TGTGCCAGCAGCTTAGGGGGAGGGACTCCCGATCAGCCCCAGCATTTT	CASSLGGGTPDQPQHF
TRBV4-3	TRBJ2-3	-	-	TGCGCCAGCAGCCAAGACGTGGGCGGGGGCAGCACAGATACGCAGTATTTT	CASSQDVGGGSTDTQYF
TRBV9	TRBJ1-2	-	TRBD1	TGTGCCAGCAGCGGGACAGGACAGTATGGCTACACCTTC	CASSGTGQYGYTF
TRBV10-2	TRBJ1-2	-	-	TGCGCCAGCAGTGAGTCGGGGAGTGGCTACACCTTC	CASSESGSGYTF
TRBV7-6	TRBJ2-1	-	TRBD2	TGTGCCAGCAGTCCCCCGGCCTGGGGACTAGCGGGAGGCCGCAGCTCCTACAATGAGCAGTTCTTC	CASSPPAWGLAGGRSSYNEQFF
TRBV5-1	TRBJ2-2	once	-	TGCGCCAGCAGCTTGTCTAGCGGGGAGCTGTTTTTT	CASSLSSGELFF
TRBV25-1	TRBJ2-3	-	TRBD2	TGTGCCAGCAGTGAATTTGGAGCGGGAATCGCAGATACGCAGTATTTT	CASSEFGAGIADTQYF
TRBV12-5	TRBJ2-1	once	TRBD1	TGTGCTAGTGGTACTGACAGGGTCAATGAGCAGTTCTTC	CASGTDRVNEQFF
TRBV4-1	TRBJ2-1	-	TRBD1	TGCGCCAGCAGCCAAGAAGGGGGCCCTGGCCCCTACAATGAGCAGTTCTTC	CASSQEGGPGPYNEQFF
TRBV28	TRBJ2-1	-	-	TGTGCCAGCAGTTTGGCAGGGAAGGAAGCCTACAATGAGCAGTTCTTC	CASSLAGKEAYNEQFF
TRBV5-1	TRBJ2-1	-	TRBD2	TGCGCCAGCAGCGCGGGACTAGCTAATGAGCAGTTCTTC	CASSAGLANEQFF